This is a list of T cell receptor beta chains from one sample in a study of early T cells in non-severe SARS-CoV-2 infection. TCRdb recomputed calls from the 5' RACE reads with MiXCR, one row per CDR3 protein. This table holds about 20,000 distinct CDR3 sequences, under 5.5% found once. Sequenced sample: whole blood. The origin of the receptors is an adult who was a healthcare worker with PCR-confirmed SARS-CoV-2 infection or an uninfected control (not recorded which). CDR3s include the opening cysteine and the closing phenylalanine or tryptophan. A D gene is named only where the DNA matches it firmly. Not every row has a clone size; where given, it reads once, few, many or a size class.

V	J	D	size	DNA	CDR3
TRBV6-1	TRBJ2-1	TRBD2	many	TGTGCCAGCAGGAATAATGCGGGGGGATACAATGAGCAGTTCTTC	CASRNNAGGYNEQFF
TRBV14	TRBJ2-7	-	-	TGTGCCAGCAGCCAGACAGCCTACGAGCAGTACTTC	CASSQTAYEQYF
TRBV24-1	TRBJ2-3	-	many	TGTGCCACCAGTTCTAGGGACCCTGAAACAAACACAGATACGCAGTATTTT	CATSSRDPETNTDTQYF
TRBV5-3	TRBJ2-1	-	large	TGTGCCAGAAGCTTGTCGGTCGGGAGAAGACGGGGGAATGAGCAGTTCTTC	CARSLSVGRRRGNEQFF
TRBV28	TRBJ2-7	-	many	TGTGCCAGCAGTATACTAGCTTTCCAACGATCCGAGCAGTACTTC	CASSILAFQRSEQYF
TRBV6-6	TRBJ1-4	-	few	TGTGCCAGCAGTCATCCCACTCGGCGGGCTAATGAAAAACTGTTTTTT	CASSHPTRRANEKLFF
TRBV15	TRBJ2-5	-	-	TGTGCCACCAGCAGAGATCACAGGGAAGAGACCCAGTACTTC	CATSRDHREETQYF
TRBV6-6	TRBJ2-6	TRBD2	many	TGTGCCAGCAGTTACCAGCTAGCGGGGGCCTCTGGGGCCAACGTCCTGACTTTC	CASSYQLAGASGANVLTF
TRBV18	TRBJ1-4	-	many	TGTGCCAGCTCACCACCGTCCGCTGGGGCAGGGGCAGGACTGTTTTTT	CASSPPSAGAGAGLFF
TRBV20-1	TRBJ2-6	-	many	TGCAGTGCCGGAGAGGGGAACGCCAACGTCCTGACTTTC	CSAGEGNANVLTF
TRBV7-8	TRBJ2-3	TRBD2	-	TGTGCCAGCAGCTTATCTAGCGGGGCTAGCACAGATACGCAGTATTTT	CASSLSSGASTDTQYF
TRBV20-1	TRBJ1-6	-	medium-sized	TGCAGTGCTAGTTATTTGGTCGGGAAAAGTTCACCCCTCCACTTT	CSASYLVGKSSPLHF
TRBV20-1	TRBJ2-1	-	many	TGCAGTGCTAGAGTGCCCGGGGGTAATGAGCAGTTCTTC	CSARVPGGNEQFF
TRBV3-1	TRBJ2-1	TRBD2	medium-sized	TGTGCCAGCAGCCAAGATAGCGGGCCCTACAATGAGCAGTTCTTC	CASSQDSGPYNEQFF
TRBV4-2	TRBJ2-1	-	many	TGTGCCAGCAGCCAGCCGCCGGGACCCAGTTCCTACAATGAGCAGTTCTTC	CASSQPPGPSSYNEQFF
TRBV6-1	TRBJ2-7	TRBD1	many	TGTGCCAGCAGTGGTTGGGACAGTAACTACGAGCAGTACTTC	CASSGWDSNYEQYF
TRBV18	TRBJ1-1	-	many	TGTGCCAGCTCACCGGATCGGAGGGAAGCTTTCTTT	CASSPDRREAFF
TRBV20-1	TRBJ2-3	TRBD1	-	TGCAGTGCTCTTAAGACAGGGACAGATACGCAGTATTTT	CSALKTGTDTQYF
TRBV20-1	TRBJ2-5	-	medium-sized	TGCAGTGCTAGAGTAGGTAGCGGAAAAGAGACCCAGTACTTC	CSARVGSGKETQYF
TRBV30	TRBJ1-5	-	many	TGTGCCTGGAGAGGATCCGGGACAATGTTCCATTTT	CAWRGSGTMFHF
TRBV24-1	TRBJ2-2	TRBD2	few	TGTGCCACCAGTGAGACTAGCGGGAACACCGGGGAGCTGTTTTTT	CATSETSGNTGELFF
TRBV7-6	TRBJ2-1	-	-	TGTGCCAGCAGCTTCGGTCAGCTATACAATGAGCAGTTCTTC	CASSFGQLYNEQFF
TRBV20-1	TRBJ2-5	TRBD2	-	TGCAGTGCTCAACTAGCGTTCGTTGGTGGGACCCAGTACTTC	CSAQLAFVGGTQYF
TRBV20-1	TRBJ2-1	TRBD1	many	TGCAGTGCTACCCAAATCCTGACAGGGGGAGTGGATGAGCAGTTCTTC	CSATQILTGGVDEQFF
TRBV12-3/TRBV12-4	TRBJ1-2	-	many	TGTGCCAGCTCTCGCGAGACCACGAGTAGCTACACCTTC	CASSRETTSSYTF
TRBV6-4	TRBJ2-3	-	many	TGTGCCAGCAGTGACTCGAAAGATACGCAGTATTTT	CASSDSKDTQYF
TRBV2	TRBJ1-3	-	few	TGTGCCAAGAGGGGGATTAGCTCTGGAAACACCATATATTTT	CAKRGISSGNTIYF
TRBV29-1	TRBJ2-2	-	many	TGCAGCGTTTTTTGGCTGGGAGCGAACACCGGGGAGCTGTTTTTT	CSVFWLGANTGELFF
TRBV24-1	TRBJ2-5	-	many	TGTGCCACCAGTGGTCCGACTTATCAAGAGACCCAGTACTTC	CATSGPTYQETQYF
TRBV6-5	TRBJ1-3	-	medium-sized	TGTGCCAGCAGTCTCTTGAATGGAAACACCATATATTTT	CASSLLNGNTIYF
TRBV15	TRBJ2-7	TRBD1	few	TGTGCCACCAGCAGAGGGGACAGCGATTACGAGCAGTACTTC	CATSRGDSDYEQYF
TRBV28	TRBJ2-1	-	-	TGTGCCAGCAGTTTGGGGGATAGCATCGATGAGCAGTTCTTC	CASSLGDSIDEQFF
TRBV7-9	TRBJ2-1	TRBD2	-	TGTGCCAGCAGCATCCTAGCGGGGGGGCGGTCTCTAGATGAGCAGTTCTTC	CASSILAGGRSLDEQFF
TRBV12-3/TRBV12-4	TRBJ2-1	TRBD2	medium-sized	TGTGCCAGCAGTCGAGAGACTAGCGGGAGGTCTGAGCAGTTCTTC	CASSRETSGRSEQFF
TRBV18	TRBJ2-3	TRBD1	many	TGTGCCAGCTCACCAACAGGGGCTTCAGATACGCAGTATTTT	CASSPTGASDTQYF
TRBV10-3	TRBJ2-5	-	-	TGTGCCATCAGCGACGGCCAAGAGACCCAGTACTTC	CAISDGQETQYF
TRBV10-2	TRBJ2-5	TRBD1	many	TGCGCCAGCAGTGAGTACCATTCCGGGACAGGGGAGCGAGAGACCCAGTACTTC	CASSEYHSGTGERETQYF
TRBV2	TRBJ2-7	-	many	TGTGCCAGCAGTGAAGCGGGCCCGGGCTACGAGCAGTACTTC	CASSEAGPGYEQYF
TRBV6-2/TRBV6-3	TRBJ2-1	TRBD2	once	TGTGCCAGCAGCCCCCCCGGGACTAGCGGGGGCAGGGAGCAGTTCTTC	CASSPPGTSGGREQFF
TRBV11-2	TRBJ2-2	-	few	TGTGCCAGCAGCCCTTGGGGCTCTGCATCCGGGGAGCTGTTTTTT	CASSPWGSASGELFF
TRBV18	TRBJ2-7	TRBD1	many	TGTGCCAGCTCACCACGCGGACAGGGGACAACCTACGAGCAGTACTTC	CASSPRGQGTTYEQYF